This T cell receptor beta chain was recorded in a study of radiation and T cells in renal cell carcinoma. The repertoire was sequenced with immunoSEQ multiplex PCR; TCRdb's copy has only in-frame clones and lacks some. Among some 20,000 clones listed, around three fifths were seen once. Treatment denoted: treatment-naive control, cytoreductive nephrectomy. The patient's renal cell carcinoma had clear cell pathology. Controls included a handful of female and fewer than twelve male donors, resected 2011 to 2014. The CDR3 is 16 residues long. Germline lookup yields CDR1 LNHDA and CDR2 SQIVND (reference sequence). V was shortened by 5 bases and J by 2 bases, with 13 bases between the two germline ends.

This receptor was obtained from a man aged 50 to 59 with renal cell carcinoma. The sequenced sample was tumor tissue, obtained from a patient whose treatment was nephrectomy without radiotherapy. The rearrangement joins TRBV19 to TRBJ2-6, with D tentatively TRBD1 (5 bases). The CDR3 DNA reads as TGTGCCAGTAGTTTCACGACAGCCGCTGGGGCCAACGTCCTGACTTTC. Encoded protein: CASSFTTAAGANVLTF.